Below are 21 T cell receptor beta chains sequenced from a single sample in a study of T cells in Graves' hyperthyroidism and ophthalmopathy (dated by TCRdb to about 2019). Receptor libraries were prepared by multiplex PCR. Sequenced using an Illumina HiSeq 2000. TCR beta CDR3 regions were amplified from RNA transcripts. For the first round of RT-PCR on the TCR CDR3, the HTBI primer set was used together with the Qiagen OneStep RT-PCR kit. Starting from the raw public reads, TCRdb applied fastp trimming at Q25, assembled clones with MiXCR and retained in-frame beta chains. Rows are unified per CDR3 protein, each entry keeping the most common DNA and genes. The sample table records around 660,000 distinct CDR3 sequences; less than 45% of these occur just once. The ten largest clones take up under 8.5% of the sample. The sequencing sample was made of peripheral blood or thyroid tissue (not recorded which). The receptors derive from an adult man with Graves' disease, either hyperthyroidism or ophthalmopathy (not recorded which).

The chain uses TRBV25-1 and TRBJ1-6; 7 positions match TRBD1. Germline V lookup: CDR1 MGHDK, CDR2 SYGVNS. The J segment lost 0 bases and the V segment lost 6 bases, leaving 5 bases of the junction unmatched. CDR3 length: 16 residues. Here the CDR3 DNA reads TGTGCCAGCAGCCAGGACAGGAACTCCTATAATTCACCCCTCCACTTT. Encoded protein: CASSQDRNSYNSPLHF.

This clonotype was found many times. The chain recombines TRBV2 with TRBJ2-7; tentative D call: TRBD2 (5 bases). This CDR3 spans 14 amino acids. CDR1 is SNHLY and CDR2 is FYNNEI in the germline V gene. V lost 6 bases and J 0 bases, leaving 12 bases between the germline ends. This CDR3 reads CASRKEEDSYEQYF. The CDR3 DNA reads TGTGCCAGCAGAAAGGAGGAGGACTCCTACGAGCAGTACTTC.

The chain has TRBV6-6 and TRBJ1-3, with 7 bases fitting TRBD1. The CDR3 runs to 15 residues. The junction had 11 bases not matched to a gene; V was cut back by 5 bases and J by 7 bases. From germline, CDR1 is MNHNY and CDR2 SVGAGI (reference sequence). This CDR3 reads CASSADRASGNTIYF. The CDR3 DNA is TGTGCCAGCAGTGCCGACAGGGCATCGGGCAACACCATATATTTT.

The chain recombines TRBV20-1 with TRBJ2-5; 11 bases map to TRBD2. There are 14 residues in the CDR3. Looked up from germline, CDR1 is DFQATT and CDR2 is SNEGSKA (reference sequence). Trimming removed 5 bases from V and 2 bases from J; junction bases left unmatched: 4. In DNA, the CDR3 is TGCAGTGCTCAGACTAGCGGGGAACAAGAGACCCAGTACTTC. Its translation is CSAQTSGEQETQYF.

The chain links TRBV11-1 to TRBJ2-2, with unresolved D. The germline V and J ends were trimmed by 9 bases and 1 base, with 18 bases remaining between them. CDR1 and CDR2 from the germline V gene are SGHAT and FQDESV (reference sequence). CDR3 length: 16 amino acids. CDR3 bases: TGTGCCAGTAGTCCTCCCGGACGGAGGAACACCGGGGAGCTGTTTTTT. Encoded protein: CASSPPGRRNTGELFF.

This rearrangement joins TRBV7-6 to TRBJ2-5; possibly TRBD1 or TRBD2 for D (6 bases each). The CDR3 length is 12 residues. V lost 5 bases, J lost 7 bases, and 11 bases lay in between. Germline V gene sequence: CDR1 SGHVS, CDR2 FNYEAQ. CDR3 loop: CASSQGGGTQYF. In nucleotides, the CDR3 is TGTGCCAGCAGCCAAGGAGGGGGGACCCAGTACTTC.

The rearrangement joins TRBV7-9 to TRBJ1-4; D is uncertain. Trimming took 0 bases from V and 3 from J, leaving 11 bases between them. The CDR3 totals 16 residues. Germline V CDR1 and CDR2: SEHNR, FQNEAQ (reference sequence). DNA of the CDR3: TGTGCCAGCAGCTTAGCCATGGAGGCGGCTAATGAAAAACTGTTTTTT. Translating it yields CASSLAMEAANEKLFF.

This clonotype was recorded a few times. The rearrangement uses TRBV2 and TRBJ1-3; 7 nucleotides align to TRBD1. The ends lost 6 bases at V and 3 bases at J; junction bases unmatched: 8. Germline CDR1 reads SNHLY; CDR2 reads FYNNEI. CDR3 length equals 15 residues. CDR3 residues: CASSDPGTVGNTIYF. In DNA form, the CDR3 reads TGTGCCAGCAGCGACCCCGGGACAGTTGGAAACACCATATATTTT.

This clonotype came up many times. V gene TRBV29-1 combines with J gene TRBJ1-4, with 12 positions matching TRBD1. The CDR3 is 16 residues long. Germline V gene data show CDR1 as SQVTM and CDR2 as ANQGSEA. Germline trimming cut 4 bases from V and 5 bases from J; bases unmatched to any gene: 8. CDR3: CSVAGTGGVRNEKLFF. Written as DNA, the CDR3 is TGCAGCGTTGCCGGGACAGGGGGCGTGAGGAATGAAAAACTGTTTTTT. Variable domain in full (rest from reference TRBV29-1 and TRBJ1-4): SAVISQKPSRDICQRGTSLTIQCQVDSQVTMMFWYRQQPGQSLTLIATANQGSEATYESGFVIDKFPISRPNLTFSTLTVSNMSPEDSSIYLCSVAGTGGVRNEKLFFGSGTQLSVL.

This clonotype has just a few counts. J is TRBJ2-2 and V is TRBV7-9, with D unclear. This CDR3 has 14 residues. V lost 5 bases and J lost 3, with 10 bases in between. Germline CDR1 reads SEHNR; CDR2 reads FQNEAQ (reference sequence). CDR3 DNA sequence: TGTGCCAGCAGCCGAGAGGAACACACCGGGGAGCTGTTTTTT. Amino acids: CASSREEHTGELFF.

Comment on this clonotype: A much bigger clone sits one base away, suggesting this may be a read error. V usage is TRBV7-9 and J usage is TRBJ1-2; 8 bases are shared with TRBD1. The germline gives CDR1 SEHNR, CDR2 FQNEAQ (reference sequence). Unmatched junction bases numbered 7, after V lost 5 bases and J lost 2 bases. The CDR3 sequence is 15 residues long. The CDR3 spells CASSPWTGLNYGYTF. CDR3 sequence (DNA): TGTGCCAGCAGCCCGTGGACAGGGTTGAACTATGGCTACACCTTC.

V is TRBV7-2 and J is TRBJ1-2; D is unresolved. This CDR3 comprises 13 residues. V lost 4 bases and J lost 2, with 8 bases in between. The germline V gene encodes CDR1 SGHTA and CDR2 FQGNSA. CDR3 sequence: CASSYWQNYGYTF. As DNA, the CDR3 is TGTGCCAGCAGCTACTGGCAGAACTATGGCTACACCTTC.

The gene calls are TRBV25-1 and TRBJ1-1, with D possibly being TRBD1 (6 bases). Germline-derived CDR1 and CDR2 are MGHDK and SYGVNS. Deletions cut 8 bases from V and 4 bases from J, with 14 bases between. The CDR3 loop spans 13 amino acids. CDR3: CASSSGGATEAFF. The CDR3 nucleotides read TGTGCCAGCTCCTCGGGGGGGGCCACTGAAGCTTTCTTT.

This clonotype was counted only a few times. The genes are TRBV12-3 or TRBV12-4 and TRBJ1-1, with unresolved D. The CDR3 sequence is 13 residues long. Trimming took off 3 bases at V and 6 bases at J, with 11 bases between the two ends. The CDR3 sequence: CASSFDRDSEAFF. The CDR3 DNA reads as TGTGCCAGCAGTTTTGACCGGGATTCTGAAGCTTTCTTT.

This clonotype was seen just once. A much larger clone sits a single nucleotide away, making a read error possible. Because the CDR3's place on the DNA is in doubt, the DNA is left out and the CDR3 is given as listed by TCRdb. The genes are TRBV29-1 and TRBJ2-7; the table's D gene call, TRBD1, was not cross checked with the DNA. The germline gives CDR1 SQVTM, CDR2 ANQGSEA. The CDR3 is 16 residues long, counting both termini. CDR3: CSVGVGTVGAWGEQCF.

This clonotype was picked up many times. The chain is built from TRBV19 and TRBJ1-1; the D gene is possibly TRBD1 (5 bases). V gave up 2 bases and J gave up 1 base, with 8 bases separating them. Germline assignment: CDR1 LNHDA and CDR2 SQIVND (reference sequence). CDR3 length equals 14 residues. The CDR3 DNA reads as TGTGCCAGTAGTATATTCGGGGGGAACACTGAAGCTTTCTTT. It encodes CASSIFGGNTEAFF.

With regard to this clonotype: Since no conserved phenylalanine or tryptophan closes the CDR3, a read error is the likely cause. This rearrangement joins TRBV9 to TRBJ1-1, with D uncertain. CDR3 length: 13 amino acids. V lost 5 bases, J lost 0 bases, and 8 bases lay in between. The germline gives CDR1 SGDLS, CDR2 YYNGEE. CDR3 DNA: TGTGCCAGCAGTCCGCATGTGAACACTGAAGCTTTCCTT. The encoded protein is CASSPHVNTEAFL.

This clonotype came up a few times. The chain has TRBV12-5 and TRBJ1-1; D is perhaps TRBD1 (5 bases). The V gene's germline CDR1 is LGHNT and CDR2 FRNRAP. V was cut by 1 base and J by 0 bases, with 6 bases left in between. The CDR3 has 14 amino acids. The CDR3 reads CASGLGQLNTEAFF. CDR3 in DNA: TGTGCTAGTGGTTTGGGACAGCTGAACACTGAAGCTTTCTTT.

Only a few counts were recorded for this clonotype. This sequence joins TRBV9 and TRBJ2-2, with 7 bases aligning to TRBD1. CDR1 and CDR2 from the germline V gene are SGDLS and YYNGEE. The CDR3 loop spans 14 amino acids. V lost 3 bases and J lost 2; bases outside the gene matches: 1. CDR3 nucleotides: TGTGCCAGCAGCGAAGGGGGCAACACCGGGGAGCTGTTTTTT. Protein sequence: CASSEGGNTGELFF. The complete variable domain, with remaining parts taken from reference TRBV9 and TRBJ2-2, reads DSGVTQTPKHLITATGQRVTLRCSPRSGDLSVYWYQQSLDQGLQFLIQYYNGEERAKGNILERFSAQQFPDLHSELNLSSLELGDSALYFCASSEGGNTGELFFGEGSRLTVL.

J is TRBJ1-2 and V is TRBV29-1; 8 bases match TRBD1. The CDR3 is made up of 12 amino acids. Germline V gives CDR1 SQVTM, CDR2 ANQGSEA. The J segment lost 6 bases and the V segment lost 7 bases, leaving 7 bases of the junction unmatched. In nucleotides, the CDR3 is TGCAGCGCCCAGGACAGGGTGCATGGCTACACCTTC. Translation gives CSAQDRVHGYTF.

This clonotype came up a few times. The chain links TRBV7-9 to TRBJ1-3; the match to TRBD1 covers 8 bases. The CDR3 covers 17 residues. Per the germline V gene, CDR1 is SEHNR and CDR2 is FQNEAQ (reference sequence). V lost 5 bases to trimming and J lost 2 bases; unmatched junction nucleotides: 11. In DNA form, the CDR3 reads TGTGCCAGCAGCCAAACCGGGACAGGCTTGACTGGAAACACCATATATTTT. Its translation: CASSQTGTGLTGNTIYF.